These 24 T cell receptor beta chains share one sample of origin, sequenced in a study of regulatory T cells in long-lasting Graves disease. Researchers made TCR beta libraries by using iRepertoire HTBI primers and running Arm-PCR on CDR3 regions. TCRdb re-called the multiplex PCR reads with MiXCR, one entry per CDR3 protein. The table lists around 500,000 distinct CDR3 sequences, roughly 14% of them singletons. Time point indicated: newly diagnosed GD, antithyroid drugs for less than 3 months. Making the TCR library involved RNA that had been extracted from PBMCs. A further study also used this sample, focusing on T cells in Graves' hyperthyroidism and ophthalmopathy.

The input for sequencing was peripheral blood mononuclear cells (PBMCs), taken at new diagnosis, from a patient treated with antithyroid drugs. The source of these receptors is a man under 40 with Graves disease.

This clonotype was recorded at least ten times. The CDR3 reads CASSLAQGLNTEAFF. The DNA for the CDR3 is TGTGCCAGCAGCTTAGCCCAGGGTCTGAACACTGAAGCTTTCTTT. The chain uses TRBV7-2 and TRBJ1-1; D possibly corresponds to TRBD1 (5 bases). V lost 0 bases and J lost 0, with 8 bases in between. Germline V CDR1 and CDR2: SGHTA, FQGNSA. The CDR3 consists of 15 residues.

The chain uses TRBV29-1 and TRBJ2-1; no definite D call. Germline-derived CDR1 and CDR2 are SQVTM and ANQGSEA. The germline V and J ends were trimmed by 6 bases and 7 bases, with 16 bases remaining between them. This CDR3 contains 13 residues. Written as DNA, the CDR3 is TGCAGCGTCCCTAATATGGGGTTGAATGAGCAGTTCTTC. It is translated as CSVPNMGLNEQFF.

This clonotype has a count of ten or more. The CDR3, as DNA: TGTGCCAGTAGTCCCCGGGACAGAAATGAAAAACTGTTTTTT. Its protein product is CASSPRDRNEKLFF. The V and J genes are TRBV19 and TRBJ1-4, with 7 bases identical to TRBD1. Germline assignment: CDR1 LNHDA and CDR2 SQIVND (reference sequence). V was clipped by 5 bases and J by 5 bases; unmatched bases: 5. There are 14 residues in the CDR3.

This clonotype has only a few counts. The rearrangement uses TRBV3-1 and TRBJ1-1; D uncertain. V was shortened by 2 bases and J by 0 bases, with 7 bases between the two germline ends. The CDR3 is 14 amino acids. Germline V lookup: CDR1 LGHDT, CDR2 YNNKEL (reference sequence). CDR3 sequence: CASSQLGMNTEAFF. In nucleotides, the CDR3 is TGTGCCAGCAGCCAACTGGGGATGAACACTGAAGCTTTCTTT.

At least ten counts were recorded for this clonotype. The rearrangement links TRBV7-8 to TRBJ2-3; 10 nucleotides line up with TRBD2. There are 16 residues in the CDR3. Germline values: CDR1 SGHVS, CDR2 FQNEAQ. The junction had 9 bases not matched to a gene; V was cut back by 5 bases and J by 4 bases. The CDR3 sequence is CASSAEAGGVPDTQYF. CDR3 DNA sequence: TGTGCCAGCAGCGCCGAAGCGGGAGGGGTTCCAGATACGCAGTATTTT.

This clonotype was counted many times. This chain links TRBV7-8 with TRBJ2-1; D call uncertain. Trimming took 3 bases from V and 2 from J, leaving 8 bases between them. This CDR3 has 14 amino acids. Germline-derived CDR1 and CDR2 are SGHVS and FQNEAQ. The DNA of the CDR3 is TGTGCCAGCAGCTTTTCCTTGACCTACAATGAGCAGTTCTTC. Encoded protein: CASSFSLTYNEQFF.

This clonotype was counted only a few times. This chain joins TRBV18 and TRBJ2-1; tentative D call: TRBD1 (6 bases). The CDR3 spans 14 residues. Germline V gives CDR1 KGHSH, CDR2 LQKENI. Deletions cut 0 bases from V and 8 bases from J, with 11 bases between. CDR3 sequence (DNA): TGTGCCAGCTCACCACCCACAGGGTGGGATGAGCAGTTCTTC. Translating it yields CASSPPTGWDEQFF.

This clonotype appeared a few times. The chain carries TRBV5-1 and TRBJ2-1; weak D call: TRBD1 (6 bases). Trimming pared 3 bases from V and 8 bases from J, leaving 12 bases between. The V gene's germline CDR1 is SGHRS and CDR2 YFSETQ. CDR3 size: 13 residues. The CDR3 nucleotides read TGCGCCAGCAGCTCGACAGGTGGCTATGAGCAGTTCTTC. This gives the protein CASSSTGGYEQFF.

With respect to this clonotype: This may be a read error: a much more frequent sequence differs by one nucleotide. The chain links TRBV28 to TRBJ1-5, with no clear D. Between the trimmed V and J ends, which lost 6 bases and 7 bases, there was a span of 10 bases. This CDR3 comprises 12 residues. CDR1 MDHEN and CDR2 SYDVKM come from the germline V gene. Here the CDR3 reads CASRPGGQPQHF. For the CDR3, the DNA is TGTGCCAGCAGGCCCGGTGGGCAGCCCCAGCATTTT.

This clonotype was observed at least ten times. This rearrangement joins TRBV5-1 to TRBJ2-7; TRBD1 agrees at 7 bases. Trimming removed 3 bases from V and 3 bases from J; junction bases left unmatched: 9. The V gene's germline CDR1 is SGHRS and CDR2 YFSETQ. The CDR3 contains 15 residues. CDR3 in DNA: TGCGCCAGCAGCTCCCCTCAGACAGGGAGCTACGAGCAGTACTTC. Amino acids: CASSSPQTGSYEQYF.

This clonotype was observed at least ten times. The chain uses TRBV2 and TRBJ1-2; 8 bases align to TRBD1. J lost 6 bases, V lost 7 bases, and 7 bases had no gene match. The CDR3 loop spans 13 amino acids. The germline V gene encodes CDR1 SNHLY and CDR2 FYNNEI. The CDR3 region has the DNA TGTGCCAGCACCGTAGGACAGGGCCATGGCTACACCTTC. As protein: CASTVGQGHGYTF.

This clonotype has more than one count but fewer than ten. J is TRBJ1-1 and V is TRBV25-1, with TRBD1 matching over 7 bases. With V trimmed by 6 bases and J by 0 bases, 13 bases remained unmatched. The CDR3 runs 17 residues. Germline V gives CDR1 MGHDK, CDR2 SYGVNS. The CDR3 nucleotides are TGTGCCAGCAGCTCCTGGACAGGCCAGCGGATGAACACTGAAGCTTTCTTT. Protein product: CASSSWTGQRMNTEAFF.

This clonotype appeared many times. The chain has TRBV20-1 and TRBJ2-1; D gene ambiguous. V lost 6 bases to trimming and J lost 6 bases, with 18 bases between them. The CDR3 is made up of 14 amino acids. The germline V gene encodes CDR1 DFQATT and CDR2 SNEGSKA (reference sequence). As DNA, the CDR3 is TGCAGTGCGGAGAGGCAACGCCCTCTCAATGAGCAGTTCTTC. It encodes CSAERQRPLNEQFF.

The J gene is TRBJ2-1, the V gene TRBV19; TRBD2 might be the D (5 bases). This CDR3 is built from 14 residues. V was shortened by 7 bases and J by 0 bases, with 10 bases between the two germline ends. Per germline, CDR1 LNHDA and CDR2 SQIVND (reference sequence). CDR3 in amino acids: CASTLAFSYNEQFF. CDR3 in DNA: TGTGCCAGTACCCTAGCTTTCTCCTACAATGAGCAGTTCTTC.

In this sample, this clonotype turned up many times. The genes are TRBV29-1 and TRBJ2-7, with 9 bases fitting TRBD2. V was pared by 4 bases and J by 6 bases, with 13 bases of the junction left unmatched. Looked up from germline, CDR1 is SQVTM and CDR2 is ANQGSEA. The CDR3 runs to 15 residues. The CDR3 DNA is TGCAGCGTTGGCAGGCCCCTAGCGGGATCGTCCGAGCAGTACTTC. This translates into CSVGRPLAGSSEQYF.

This chain uses TRBV2 with TRBJ1-5, with TRBD1 matching 8 bases. The CDR3 covers 13 residues. Germline V CDR1 and CDR2: SNHLY, FYNNEI. Trimming at V came to 8 bases and at J to 7 bases, leaving 7 bases not matched to a gene. The CDR3 nucleotides are TGTGCCAGCTCAGGGGGCCGGGGGCAGCCCCAGCATTTT. This translates into CASSGGRGQPQHF.

This clonotype was picked up many times. The rearrangement uses TRBV3-1 and TRBJ2-1, with D possibly matching TRBD1 (5 bases). V gave up 6 bases and J gave up 10 bases, with 10 bases separating them. Germline-derived CDR1 and CDR2 are LGHDT and YNNKEL (reference sequence). The CDR3 totals 11 residues. Here the CDR3 reads CASSRTGEQFF. DNA for the CDR3: TGTGCCAGCAGTCGAACAGGAGAGCAGTTCTTC.

The gene calls are TRBV7-2 and TRBJ2-4; 9 bases fit TRBD1. The CDR3 consists of 15 residues. The ends lost 3 bases at V and 2 bases at J; junction bases unmatched: 2. The germline V gene encodes CDR1 SGHTA and CDR2 FQGNSA. CDR3 protein: CASSFGQGPKNIQYF. CDR3 bases: TGTGCCAGCAGCTTTGGACAGGGGCCCAAAAACATTCAGTACTTC. Using reference TRBV7-2 and TRBJ2-4 for the parts outside the CDR3, the full variable domain is GAGVSQSPSNKVTEKGKDVELRCDPISGHTALYWYRQSLGQGLEFLIYFQGNSAPDKSGLPSDRFSAERTGGSVSTLTIQRTQQEDSAVYLCASSFGQGPKNIQYFGAGTRLSVL.

This clonotype was seen many times. CDR3 bases: TGCGCCAGCAGCTTGGAGGGGAGTAGACCCTCCGAGCAGTACTTC. The encoded protein is CASSLEGSRPSEQYF. This sequence joins TRBV5-1 and TRBJ2-7, with D perhaps matching TRBD1 or TRBD2 (5 bases each). Trimming took off 0 bases at V and 6 bases at J, with 16 bases between the two ends. Looked up from germline, CDR1 is SGHRS and CDR2 is YFSETQ. This CDR3 is built from 15 residues.

V is TRBV5-5 and J is TRBJ2-7; D is unclear. With 5 bases removed from V and 3 bases from J, the gap between germline ends came to 9 bases. Germline loops: CDR1 SGHKS, CDR2 YYEKEE (reference sequence). The CDR3 runs to 12 residues. The CDR3 is CASSLLIYEQYF. The DNA for the CDR3 is TGTGCCAGCAGTTTATTAATCTACGAGCAGTACTTC.

Many counts were recorded for this clonotype. V is TRBV20-1 and J is TRBJ2-5; TRBD1 might be the D (6 bases). CDR1 is DFQATT and CDR2 is SNEGSKA in the germline V gene (reference sequence). The CDR3 length is 16 residues. V was cut by 0 bases and J by 4 bases, with 18 bases left in between. CDR3 sequence reads: CSARDAMAGVLETQYF. DNA of the CDR3: TGCAGTGCTAGAGACGCCATGGCAGGGGTTTTAGAGACCCAGTACTTC.

This clonotype was observed a few times. V usage is TRBV7-9 and J usage is TRBJ2-1; unclear D gene. Trimming left V 4 bases short and J 8 bases short, with 12 bases between. Germline loops: CDR1 SEHNR, CDR2 FQNEAQ (reference sequence). This CDR3 region has 13 residues. The CDR3 sequence is CASSSSRAHEQFF. The DNA of the CDR3 is TGTGCCAGCAGCTCCAGCCGCGCTCATGAGCAGTTCTTC.

The chain links TRBV25-1 to TRBJ2-7, with 9 bases that match TRBD1. Germline-derived CDR1 and CDR2 are MGHDK and SYGVNS. The CDR3 runs to 15 residues. Trimming took 2 bases from V and 1 from J; bases not matched to a gene: 3. CDR3 nucleotide sequence: TGTGCCAGCAGTGAAACAGGGGGCCCTTCCTACGAGCAGTACTTC. Translation gives CASSETGGPSYEQYF.

This clonotype was found many times. The chain combines TRBV16 with TRBJ1-4; 7 bases agree with TRBD1. Trimming took 4 bases from V and 4 from J; bases not matched to a gene: 6. The CDR3 sequence is 15 residues long. From germline, CDR1 is KGHSY and CDR2 FQNENV. The CDR3 DNA reads as TGTGCCAGCAGCCGGACGGGACAGCGTAATGAAAAACTGTTTTTT. Its translation: CASSRTGQRNEKLFF.